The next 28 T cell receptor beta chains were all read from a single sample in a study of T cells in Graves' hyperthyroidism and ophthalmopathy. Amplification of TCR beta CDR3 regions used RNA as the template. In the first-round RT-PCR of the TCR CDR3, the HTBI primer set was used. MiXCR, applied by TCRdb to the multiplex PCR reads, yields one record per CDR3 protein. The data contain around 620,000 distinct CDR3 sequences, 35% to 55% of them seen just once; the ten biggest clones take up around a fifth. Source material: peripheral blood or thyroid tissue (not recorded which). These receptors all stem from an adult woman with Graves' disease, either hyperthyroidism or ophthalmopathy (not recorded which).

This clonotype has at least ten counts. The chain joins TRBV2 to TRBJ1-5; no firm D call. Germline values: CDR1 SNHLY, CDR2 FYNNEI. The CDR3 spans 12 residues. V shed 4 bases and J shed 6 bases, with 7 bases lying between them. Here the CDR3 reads CASSVAGQPQHF. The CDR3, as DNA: TGTGCCAGCAGTGTTGCAGGTCAGCCCCAGCATTTT.

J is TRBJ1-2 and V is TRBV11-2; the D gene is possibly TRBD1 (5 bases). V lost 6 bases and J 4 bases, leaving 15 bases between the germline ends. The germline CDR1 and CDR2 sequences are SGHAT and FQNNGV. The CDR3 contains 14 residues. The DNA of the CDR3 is TGTGCCAGCAGGGGGGGGGTTAATAGCTATGGCTACACCTTC. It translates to CASRGGVNSYGYTF.

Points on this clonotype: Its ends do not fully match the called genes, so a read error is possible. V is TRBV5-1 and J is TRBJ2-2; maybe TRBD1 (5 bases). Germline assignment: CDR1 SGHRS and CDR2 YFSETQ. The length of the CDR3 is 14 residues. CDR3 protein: CASSSTGHTGELFF. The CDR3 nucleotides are TGTGCCAGCAGCTCTACAGGACACACCGGGGAGCTGTTTTTT.

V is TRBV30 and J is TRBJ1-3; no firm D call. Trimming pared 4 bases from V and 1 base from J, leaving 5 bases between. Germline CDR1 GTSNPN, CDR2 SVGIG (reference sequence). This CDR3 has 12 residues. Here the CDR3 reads CAWKESGNTIYF. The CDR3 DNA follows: TGTGCCTGGAAGGAATCTGGAAACACCATATATTTT.

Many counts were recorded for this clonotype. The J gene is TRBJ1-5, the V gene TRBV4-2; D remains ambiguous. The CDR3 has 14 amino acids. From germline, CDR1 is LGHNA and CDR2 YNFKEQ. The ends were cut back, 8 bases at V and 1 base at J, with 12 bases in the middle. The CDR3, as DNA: TGTGCCAGCCGGAACACTGCAAGCAATCAGCCCCAGCATTTT. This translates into CASRNTASNQPQHF.

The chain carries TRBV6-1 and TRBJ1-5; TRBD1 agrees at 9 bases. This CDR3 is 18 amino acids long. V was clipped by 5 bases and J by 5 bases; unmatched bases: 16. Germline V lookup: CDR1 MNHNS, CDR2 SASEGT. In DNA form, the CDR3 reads TGTGCCAGCAGTTACTCTTATCGGGGACAGGGCCACCATCAGCCCCAGCATTTT. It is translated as CASSYSYRGQGHHQPQHF.

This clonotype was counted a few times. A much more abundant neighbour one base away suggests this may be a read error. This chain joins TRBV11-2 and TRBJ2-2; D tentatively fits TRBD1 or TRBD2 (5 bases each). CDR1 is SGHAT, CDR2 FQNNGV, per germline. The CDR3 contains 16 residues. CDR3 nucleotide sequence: TGTGGCAGCAGTGAGCCAGGGACGGTCATGACCGGGGAGCTGTTTTTT. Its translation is CGSSEPGTVMTGELFF.

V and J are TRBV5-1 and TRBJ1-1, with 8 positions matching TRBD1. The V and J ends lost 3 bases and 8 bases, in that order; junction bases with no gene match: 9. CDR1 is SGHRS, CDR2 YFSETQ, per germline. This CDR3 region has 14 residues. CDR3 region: CASSSGQGNLEAFF. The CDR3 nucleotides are TGCGCCAGCAGCTCTGGACAGGGCAACCTAGAAGCTTTCTTT.

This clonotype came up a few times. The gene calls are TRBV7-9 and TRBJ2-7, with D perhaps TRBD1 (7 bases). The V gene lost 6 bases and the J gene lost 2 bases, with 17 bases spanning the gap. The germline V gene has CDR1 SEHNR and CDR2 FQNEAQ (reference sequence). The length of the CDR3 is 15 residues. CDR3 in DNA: TGTGCCAGCAGTCAGGGGGGAGGCCTTCCCTACGAGCAGTACTTC. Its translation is CASSQGGGLPYEQYF.

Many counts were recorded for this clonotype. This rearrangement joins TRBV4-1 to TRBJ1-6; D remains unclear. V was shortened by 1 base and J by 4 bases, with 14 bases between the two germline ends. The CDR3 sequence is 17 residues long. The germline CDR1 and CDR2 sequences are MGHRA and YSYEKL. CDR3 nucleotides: TGCGCCAGCAGCCAAGGCCGAGGAGAGAATTATAATTCACCCCTCCACTTT. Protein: CASSQGRGENYNSPLHF.

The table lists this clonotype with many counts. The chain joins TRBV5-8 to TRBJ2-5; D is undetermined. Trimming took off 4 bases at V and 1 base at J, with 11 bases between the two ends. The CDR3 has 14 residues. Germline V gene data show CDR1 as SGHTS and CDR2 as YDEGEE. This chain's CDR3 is CASSPPHSQETQYF. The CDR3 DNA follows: TGTGCCAGCAGCCCGCCTCACTCCCAAGAGACCCAGTACTTC.

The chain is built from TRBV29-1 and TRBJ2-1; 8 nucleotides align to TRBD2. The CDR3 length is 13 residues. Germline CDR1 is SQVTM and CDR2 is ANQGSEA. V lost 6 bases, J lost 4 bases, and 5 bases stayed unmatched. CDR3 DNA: TGCAGCGTGGCCGGGAGGGCGTACAATGAGCAGTTCTTC. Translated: CSVAGRAYNEQFF.

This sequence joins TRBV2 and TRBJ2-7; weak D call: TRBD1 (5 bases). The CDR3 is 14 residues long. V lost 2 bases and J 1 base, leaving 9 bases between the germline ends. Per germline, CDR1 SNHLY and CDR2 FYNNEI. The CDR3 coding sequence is TGTGCCAGCAGTGAAAATCAGGGTTCCTACGAGCAGTACTTC. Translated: CASSENQGSYEQYF.

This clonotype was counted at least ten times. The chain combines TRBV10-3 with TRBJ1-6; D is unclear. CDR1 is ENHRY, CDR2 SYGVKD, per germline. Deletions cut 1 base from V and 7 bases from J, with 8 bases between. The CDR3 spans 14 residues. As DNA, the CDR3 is TGTGCCATCAGTGAGTACGGAGACAATTCACCCCTCCACTTT. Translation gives CAISEYGDNSPLHF.

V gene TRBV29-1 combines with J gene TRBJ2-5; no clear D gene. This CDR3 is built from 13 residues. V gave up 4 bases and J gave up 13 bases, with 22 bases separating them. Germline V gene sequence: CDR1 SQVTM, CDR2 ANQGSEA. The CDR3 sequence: CSVGPVVGAPGYF. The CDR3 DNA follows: TGCAGCGTTGGTCCAGTCGTAGGAGCCCCGGGGTACTTC.

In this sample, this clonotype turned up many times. The CDR3 DNA sequence: TGTGCCAGCAGCTGGGTTCAGGAGACCCAGTACTTC. Translation: CASSWVQETQYF. This sequence joins TRBV6-1 and TRBJ2-5; D not resolved. Germline lookup yields CDR1 MNHNS and CDR2 SASEGT. The CDR3 runs to 12 residues. V lost 6 bases to trimming and J lost 5 bases, with 10 bases between them.

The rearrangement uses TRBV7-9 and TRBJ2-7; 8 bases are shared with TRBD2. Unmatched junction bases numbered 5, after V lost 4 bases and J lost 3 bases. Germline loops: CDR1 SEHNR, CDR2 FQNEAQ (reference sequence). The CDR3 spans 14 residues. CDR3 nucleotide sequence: TGTGCCAGCAGCTCTCGGGAGGGGTACTACGAGCAGTACTTC. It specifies CASSSREGYYEQYF.

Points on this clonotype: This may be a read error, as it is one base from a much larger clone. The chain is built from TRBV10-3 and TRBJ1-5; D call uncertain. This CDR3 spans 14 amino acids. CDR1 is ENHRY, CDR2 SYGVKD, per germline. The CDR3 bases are TGTGCCATCGGTGAAGGACCGGACAATCAGCCCCAGCATTTT. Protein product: CAIGEGPDNQPQHF.

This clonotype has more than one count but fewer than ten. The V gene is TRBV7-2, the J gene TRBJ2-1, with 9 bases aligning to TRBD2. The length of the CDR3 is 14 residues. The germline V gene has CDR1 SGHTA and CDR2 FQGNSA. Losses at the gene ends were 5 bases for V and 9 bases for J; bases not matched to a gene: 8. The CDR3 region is CASSTLNSGSEQFF. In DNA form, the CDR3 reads TGTGCCAGCAGCACTCTTAATAGCGGGAGTGAGCAGTTCTTC.

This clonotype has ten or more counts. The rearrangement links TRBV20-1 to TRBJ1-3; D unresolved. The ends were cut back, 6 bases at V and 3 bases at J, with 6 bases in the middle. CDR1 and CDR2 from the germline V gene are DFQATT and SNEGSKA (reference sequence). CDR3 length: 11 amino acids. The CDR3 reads CSANLGNTIYF. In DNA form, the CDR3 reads TGCAGTGCAAACCTTGGAAACACCATATATTTT.

Here the CDR3 reads CSERRSQETQYF. The DNA for the CDR3 is TGCAGCGAGCGTCGGTCCCAAGAGACCCAGTACTTC. V and J are TRBV29-1 and TRBJ2-5; D gene unclear. This CDR3 has 12 residues. The V and J ends lost 7 bases and 1 base respectively, with 10 bases between them. Germline V lookup: CDR1 SQVTM, CDR2 ANQGSEA. The complete variable domain, with remaining parts taken from reference TRBV29-1 and TRBJ2-5, reads SAVISQKPSRDICQRGTSLTIQCQVDSQVTMMFWYRQQPGQSLTLIATANQGSEATYESGFVIDKFPISRPNLTFSTLTVSNMSPEDSSIYLCSERRSQETQYFGPGTRLLVL.

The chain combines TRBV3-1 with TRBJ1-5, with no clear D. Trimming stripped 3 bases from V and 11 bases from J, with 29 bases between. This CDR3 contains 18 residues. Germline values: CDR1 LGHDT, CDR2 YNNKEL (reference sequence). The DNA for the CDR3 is TGTGCCAGCAGCCACTTGAGGAGTGCGATTGAAAACCAAGAGACCCAGCATTTT. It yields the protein CASSHLRSAIENQETQHF.

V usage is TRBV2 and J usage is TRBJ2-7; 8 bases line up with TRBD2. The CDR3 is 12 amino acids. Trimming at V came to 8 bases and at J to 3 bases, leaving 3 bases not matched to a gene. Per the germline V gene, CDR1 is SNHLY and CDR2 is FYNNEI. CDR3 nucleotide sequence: TGTGCCAGCGAGAGCGGGAGCTACGAGCAGTACTTC. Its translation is CASESGSYEQYF.

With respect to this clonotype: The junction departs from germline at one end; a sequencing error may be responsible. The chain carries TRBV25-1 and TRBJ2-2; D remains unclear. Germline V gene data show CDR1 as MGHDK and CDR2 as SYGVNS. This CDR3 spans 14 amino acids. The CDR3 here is CACSAREVGGELFF. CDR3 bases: TGTGCCTGCAGTGCCCGAGAGGTGGGCGGGGAGCTGTTTTTT.

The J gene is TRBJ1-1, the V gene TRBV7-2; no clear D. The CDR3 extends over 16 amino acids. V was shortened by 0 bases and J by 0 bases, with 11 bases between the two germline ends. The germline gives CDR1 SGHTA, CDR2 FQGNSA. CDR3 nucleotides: TGTGCCAGCAGCTTAGCGGGAGGGTACATGAACACTGAAGCTTTCTTT. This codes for CASSLAGGYMNTEAFF.

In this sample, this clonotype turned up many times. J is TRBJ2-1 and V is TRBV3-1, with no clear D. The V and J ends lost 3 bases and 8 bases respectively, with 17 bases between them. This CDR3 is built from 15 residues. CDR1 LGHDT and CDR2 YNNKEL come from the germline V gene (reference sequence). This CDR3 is CASSHRRPRIDEQFF. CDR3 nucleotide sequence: TGTGCCAGCAGCCACAGGCGGCCCCGTATTGATGAGCAGTTCTTC.

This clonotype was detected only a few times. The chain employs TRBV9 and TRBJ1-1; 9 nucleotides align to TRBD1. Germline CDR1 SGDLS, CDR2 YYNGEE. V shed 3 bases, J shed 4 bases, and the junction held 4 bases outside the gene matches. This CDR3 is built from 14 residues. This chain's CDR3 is CASSAGTGFTEAFF. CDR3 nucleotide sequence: TGTGCCAGCAGCGCCGGGACAGGGTTCACTGAAGCTTTCTTT.

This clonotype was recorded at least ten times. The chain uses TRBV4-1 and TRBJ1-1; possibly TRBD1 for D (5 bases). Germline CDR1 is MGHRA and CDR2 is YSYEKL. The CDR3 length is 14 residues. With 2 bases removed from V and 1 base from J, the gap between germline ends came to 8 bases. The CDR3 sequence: CASSQIQGNTEAFF. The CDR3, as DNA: TGCGCCAGCAGCCAAATTCAGGGGAACACTGAAGCTTTCTTT.